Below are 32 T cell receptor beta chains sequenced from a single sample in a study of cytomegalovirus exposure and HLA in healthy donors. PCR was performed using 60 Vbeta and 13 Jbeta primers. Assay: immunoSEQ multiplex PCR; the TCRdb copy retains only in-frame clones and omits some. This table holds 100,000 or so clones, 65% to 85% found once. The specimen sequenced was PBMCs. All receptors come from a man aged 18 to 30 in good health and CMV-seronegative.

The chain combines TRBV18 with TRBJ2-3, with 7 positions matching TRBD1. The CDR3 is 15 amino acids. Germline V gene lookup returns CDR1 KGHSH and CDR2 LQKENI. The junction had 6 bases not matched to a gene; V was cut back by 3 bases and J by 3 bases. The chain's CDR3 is CASSPPGGWTDTQYF. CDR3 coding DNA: TGTGCCAGCTCACCCCCAGGGGGTTGGACAGATACGCAGTATTTT.

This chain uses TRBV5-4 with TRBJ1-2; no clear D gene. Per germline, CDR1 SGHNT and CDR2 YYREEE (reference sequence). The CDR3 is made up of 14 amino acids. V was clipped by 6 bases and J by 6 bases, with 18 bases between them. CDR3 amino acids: CASIWLGGVDGYTF. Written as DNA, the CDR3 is TGTGCCAGCATTTGGTTAGGCGGCGTGGATGGCTACACCTTC.

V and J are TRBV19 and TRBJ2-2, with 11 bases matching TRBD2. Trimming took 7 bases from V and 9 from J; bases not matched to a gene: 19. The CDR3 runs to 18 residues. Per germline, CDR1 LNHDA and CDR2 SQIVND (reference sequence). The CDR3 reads CASTQDFLAGGAGRELFF. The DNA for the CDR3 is TGTGCCAGTACTCAGGACTTCCTAGCGGGAGGTGCCGGTAGGGAGCTGTTTTTT. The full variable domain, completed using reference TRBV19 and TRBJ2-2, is DGGITQSPKYLFRKEGQNVTLSCEQNLNHDAMYWYRQDPGQGLRLIYYSQIVNDFQKGDIAEGYSVSREKKESFPLTVTSAQKNPTAFYLCASTQDFLAGGAGRELFFGEGSRLTVL.

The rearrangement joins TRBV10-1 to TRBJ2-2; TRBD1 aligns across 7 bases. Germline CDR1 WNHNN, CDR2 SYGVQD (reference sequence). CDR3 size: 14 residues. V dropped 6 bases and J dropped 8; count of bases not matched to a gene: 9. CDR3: CASRRDRAQGELFF. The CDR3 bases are TGCGCCAGCAGAAGAGACAGGGCCCAGGGGGAGCTGTTTTTT.

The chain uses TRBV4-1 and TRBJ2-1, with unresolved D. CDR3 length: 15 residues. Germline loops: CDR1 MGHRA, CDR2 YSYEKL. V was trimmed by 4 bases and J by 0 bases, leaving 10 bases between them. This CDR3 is CASSPSLSSYNEQFF. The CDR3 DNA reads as TGCGCCAGCAGCCCTTCCTTGAGCTCCTACAATGAGCAGTTCTTC.

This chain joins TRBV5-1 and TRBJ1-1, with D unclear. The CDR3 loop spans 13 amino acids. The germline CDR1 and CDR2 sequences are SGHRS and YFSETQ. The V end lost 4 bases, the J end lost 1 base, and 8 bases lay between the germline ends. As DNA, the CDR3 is TGCGCCAGCAGCGCGGGAAGGAACACTGAAGCTTTCTTT. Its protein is CASSAGRNTEAFF.

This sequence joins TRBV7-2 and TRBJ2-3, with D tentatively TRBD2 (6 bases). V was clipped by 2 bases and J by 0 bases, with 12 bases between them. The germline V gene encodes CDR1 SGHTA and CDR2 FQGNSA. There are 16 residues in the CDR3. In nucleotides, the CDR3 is TGTGCCAGCAGCTTATTTGCCGGGACTAGCACAGATACGCAGTATTTT. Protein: CASSLFAGTSTDTQYF.

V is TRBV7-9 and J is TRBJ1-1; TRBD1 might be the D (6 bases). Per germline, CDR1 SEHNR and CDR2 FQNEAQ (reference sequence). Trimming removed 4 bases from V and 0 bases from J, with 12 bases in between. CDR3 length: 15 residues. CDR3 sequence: CASSSLTGVNTEAFF. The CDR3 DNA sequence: TGTGCCAGCAGCTCCTTGACAGGAGTGAACACTGAAGCTTTCTTT.

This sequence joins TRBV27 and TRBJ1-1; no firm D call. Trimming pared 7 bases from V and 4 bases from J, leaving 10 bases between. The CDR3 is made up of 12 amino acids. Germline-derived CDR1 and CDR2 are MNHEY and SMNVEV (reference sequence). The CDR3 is CASMLDPTEAFF. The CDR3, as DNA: TGTGCCAGCATGCTAGACCCCACTGAAGCTTTCTTT.

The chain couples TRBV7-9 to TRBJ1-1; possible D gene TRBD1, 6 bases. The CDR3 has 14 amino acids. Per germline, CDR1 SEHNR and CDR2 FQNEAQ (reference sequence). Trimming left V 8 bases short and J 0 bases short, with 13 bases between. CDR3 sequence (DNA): TGTGCCAGCTCCGGCCGGGACATGAACACTGAAGCTTTCTTT. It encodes CASSGRDMNTEAFF.

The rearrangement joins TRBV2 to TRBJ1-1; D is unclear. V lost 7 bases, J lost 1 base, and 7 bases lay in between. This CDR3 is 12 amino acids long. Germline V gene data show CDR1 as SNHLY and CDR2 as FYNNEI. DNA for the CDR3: TGTGCCAGCAAACGGGGGAACACTGAAGCTTTCTTT. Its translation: CASKRGNTEAFF.

The CDR3 region has the DNA TGTGCCAGTAGAGAACAGGGATATGAAAAACTGTTTTTT. It specifies CASREQGYEKLFF. The chain couples TRBV19 to TRBJ1-4; weak D call: TRBD1 (6 bases). This CDR3 has 13 residues. Germline CDR1 is LNHDA and CDR2 is SQIVND (reference sequence). With 6 bases removed from V and 6 bases from J, the gap between germline ends came to 11 bases.

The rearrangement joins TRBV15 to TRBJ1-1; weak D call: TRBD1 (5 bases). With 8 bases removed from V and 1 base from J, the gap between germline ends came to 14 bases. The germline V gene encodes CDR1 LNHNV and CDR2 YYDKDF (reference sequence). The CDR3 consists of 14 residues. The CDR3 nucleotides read TGTGCCACCCGGCGAGGGAGGGGGAACACTGAAGCTTTCTTT. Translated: CATRRGRGNTEAFF.

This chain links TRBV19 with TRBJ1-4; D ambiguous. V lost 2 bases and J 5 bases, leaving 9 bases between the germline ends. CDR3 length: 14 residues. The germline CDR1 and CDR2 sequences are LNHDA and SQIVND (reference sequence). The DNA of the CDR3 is TGTGCCAGTAGTATAATGTCGGGAAATGAAAAACTGTTTTTT. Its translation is CASSIMSGNEKLFF.

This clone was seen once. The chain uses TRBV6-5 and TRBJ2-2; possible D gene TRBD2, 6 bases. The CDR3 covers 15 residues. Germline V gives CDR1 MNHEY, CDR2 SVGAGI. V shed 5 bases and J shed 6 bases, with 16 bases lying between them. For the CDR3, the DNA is TGTGCCAGCAGTACCCCGACTAGTCACCCCGGGGAGCTGTTTTTT. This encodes CASSTPTSHPGELFF.

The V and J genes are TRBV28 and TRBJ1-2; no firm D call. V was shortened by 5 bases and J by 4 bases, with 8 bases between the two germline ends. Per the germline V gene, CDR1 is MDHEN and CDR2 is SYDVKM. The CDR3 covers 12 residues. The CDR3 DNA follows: TGTGCCAGCAGTACACGAACCTATGGCTACACCTTC. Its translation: CASSTRTYGYTF.

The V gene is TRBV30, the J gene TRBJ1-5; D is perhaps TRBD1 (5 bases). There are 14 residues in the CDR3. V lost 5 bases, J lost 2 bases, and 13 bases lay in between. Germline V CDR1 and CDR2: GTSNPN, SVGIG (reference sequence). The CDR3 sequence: CAWGAPGGNQPQHF. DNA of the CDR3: TGTGCCTGGGGGGCCCCGGGGGGCAATCAGCCCCAGCATTTT.

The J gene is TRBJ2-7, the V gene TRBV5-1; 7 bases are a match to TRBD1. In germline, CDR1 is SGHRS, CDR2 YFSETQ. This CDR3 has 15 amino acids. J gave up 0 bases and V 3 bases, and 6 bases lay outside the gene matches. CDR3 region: CASSWGTASSYEQYF. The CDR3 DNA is TGCGCCAGCAGCTGGGGGACAGCCAGCTCCTACGAGCAGTACTTC. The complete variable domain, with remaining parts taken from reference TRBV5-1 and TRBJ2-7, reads KAGVTQTPRYLIKTRGQQVTLSCSPISGHRSVSWYQQTPGQGLQFLFEYFSETQRNKGNFPGRFSGRQFSNSRSEMNVSTLELGDSALYLCASSWGTASSYEQYFGPGTRLTVT.

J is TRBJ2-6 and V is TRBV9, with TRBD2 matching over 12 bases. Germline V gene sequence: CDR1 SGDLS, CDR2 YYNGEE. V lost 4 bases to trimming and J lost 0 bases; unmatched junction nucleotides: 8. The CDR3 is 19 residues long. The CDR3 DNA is TGTGCCAGCAGCAATTCCCCGGGACTAGCGGGCTCTGGGGCCAACGTCCTGACTTTC. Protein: CASSNSPGLAGSGANVLTF. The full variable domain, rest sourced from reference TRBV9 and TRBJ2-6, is DSGVTQTPKHLITATGQRVTLRCSPRSGDLSVYWYQQSLDQGLQFLIQYYNGEERAKGNILERFSAQQFPDLHSELNLSSLELGDSALYFCASSNSPGLAGSGANVLTFGAGSRLTVL.

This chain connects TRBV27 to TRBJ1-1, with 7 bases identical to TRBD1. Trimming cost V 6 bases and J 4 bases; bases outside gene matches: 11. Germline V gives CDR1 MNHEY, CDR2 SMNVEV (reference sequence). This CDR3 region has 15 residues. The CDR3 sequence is CASSLLQQGSTEAFF. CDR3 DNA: TGTGCCAGCAGCCTACTACAACAGGGGAGCACTGAAGCTTTCTTT.

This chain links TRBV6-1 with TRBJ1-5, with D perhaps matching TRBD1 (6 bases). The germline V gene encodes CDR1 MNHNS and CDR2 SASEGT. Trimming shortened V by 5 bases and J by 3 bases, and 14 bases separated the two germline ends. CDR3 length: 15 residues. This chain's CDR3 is CASSPGTQNNQPQHF. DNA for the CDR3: TGTGCCAGCAGTCCCGGGACACAGAACAATCAGCCCCAGCATTTT.

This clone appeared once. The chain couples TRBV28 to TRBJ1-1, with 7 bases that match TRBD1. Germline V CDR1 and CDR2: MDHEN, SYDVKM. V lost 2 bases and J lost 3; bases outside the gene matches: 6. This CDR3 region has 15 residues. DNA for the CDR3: TGTGCCAGCAGTTTACCACAGGGGCTGCACACTGAAGCTTTCTTT. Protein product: CASSLPQGLHTEAFF.

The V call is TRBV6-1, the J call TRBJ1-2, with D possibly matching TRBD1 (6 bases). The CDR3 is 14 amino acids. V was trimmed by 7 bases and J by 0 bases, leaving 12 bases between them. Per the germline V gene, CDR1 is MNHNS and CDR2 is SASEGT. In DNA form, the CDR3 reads TGTGCCAGCACTACGGACAGCCCTAACTATGGCTACACCTTC. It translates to CASTTDSPNYGYTF.

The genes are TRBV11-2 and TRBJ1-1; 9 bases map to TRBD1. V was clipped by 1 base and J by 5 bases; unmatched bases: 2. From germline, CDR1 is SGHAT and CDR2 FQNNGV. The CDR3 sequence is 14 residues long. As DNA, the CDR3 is TGTGCCAGCAGCTTAGGGACAGGGGTTACTGAAGCTTTCTTT. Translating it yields CASSLGTGVTEAFF. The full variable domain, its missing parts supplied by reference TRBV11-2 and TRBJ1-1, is EAGVAQSPRYKIIEKRQSVAFWCNPISGHATLYWYQQILGQGPKLLIQFQNNGVVDDSQLPKDRFSAERLKGVDSTLKIQPAKLEDSAVYLCASSLGTGVTEAFFGQGTRLTVV.

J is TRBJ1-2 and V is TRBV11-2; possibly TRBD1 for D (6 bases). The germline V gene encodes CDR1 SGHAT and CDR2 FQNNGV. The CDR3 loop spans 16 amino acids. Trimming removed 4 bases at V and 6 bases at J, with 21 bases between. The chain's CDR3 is CASSSSEGGQRNGYTF. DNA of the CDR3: TGTGCCAGCAGCTCGTCAGAGGGGGGGCAGAGGAATGGCTACACCTTC.

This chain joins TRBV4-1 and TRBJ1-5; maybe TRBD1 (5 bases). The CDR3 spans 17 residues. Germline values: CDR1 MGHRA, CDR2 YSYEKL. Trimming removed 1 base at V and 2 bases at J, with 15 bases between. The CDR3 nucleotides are TGCGCCAGCAGCCAAGTGGGAGGCAGGGCGGGCAATCAGCCCCAGCATTTT. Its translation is CASSQVGGRAGNQPQHF.

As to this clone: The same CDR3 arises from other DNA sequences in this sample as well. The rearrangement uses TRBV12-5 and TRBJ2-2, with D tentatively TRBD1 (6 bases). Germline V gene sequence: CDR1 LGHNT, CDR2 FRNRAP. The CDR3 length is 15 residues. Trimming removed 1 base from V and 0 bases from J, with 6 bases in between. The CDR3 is CASGLGTANTGELFF. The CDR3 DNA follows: TGTGCTAGTGGTTTGGGGACAGCGAACACCGGGGAGCTGTTTTTT. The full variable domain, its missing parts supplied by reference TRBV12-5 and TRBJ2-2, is DARVTQTPRHKVTEMGQEVTMRCQPILGHNTVFWYRQTMMQGLELLAYFRNRAPLDDSGMPKDRFSAEMPDATLATLKIQPSEPRDSAVYFCASGLGTANTGELFFGEGSRLTVL.

The CDR3 reads CASSLGTSAGDTQYF. The CDR3 nucleotides read TGTGCCAGCAGCCTAGGGACTAGCGCGGGAGATACGCAGTATTTT. The V gene is TRBV5-4, the J gene TRBJ2-3; 10 nucleotides line up with TRBD2. The CDR3 totals 15 residues. Germline CDR1 reads SGHNT; CDR2 reads YYREEE (reference sequence). J lost 5 bases, V lost 4 bases, and 7 bases had no gene match.

Here the CDR3 DNA reads TGTGCCAGCAGCTCGACAGGACCCGCAGGCCGCGAAGCTTTCTTT. Protein: CASSSTGPAGREAFF. The gene calls are TRBV7-3 and TRBJ1-1; possibly TRBD1 for D (6 bases). Trimming cost V 4 bases and J 8 bases, with 20 bases left between them. Germline V gene sequence: CDR1 SGHTA, CDR2 FQGTGA. There are 15 residues in the CDR3.

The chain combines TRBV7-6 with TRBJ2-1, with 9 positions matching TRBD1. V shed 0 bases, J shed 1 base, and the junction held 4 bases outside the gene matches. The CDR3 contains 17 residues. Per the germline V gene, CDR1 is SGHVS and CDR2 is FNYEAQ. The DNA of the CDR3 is TGTGCCAGCAGCTTAGCGGAGGGACAGGGTTCCTACAATGAGCAGTTCTTC. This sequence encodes CASSLAEGQGSYNEQFF.

CDR3: CASSILDSGNYGYTF. For the CDR3, the DNA is TGTGCCAGTAGTATACTGGATTCAGGCAACTATGGCTACACCTTC. The V call is TRBV19, the J call TRBJ1-2; D unclear. The length of the CDR3 is 15 residues. V dropped 2 bases and J dropped 2 bases, with 12 bases sitting between them. Germline V gives CDR1 LNHDA, CDR2 SQIVND (reference sequence).

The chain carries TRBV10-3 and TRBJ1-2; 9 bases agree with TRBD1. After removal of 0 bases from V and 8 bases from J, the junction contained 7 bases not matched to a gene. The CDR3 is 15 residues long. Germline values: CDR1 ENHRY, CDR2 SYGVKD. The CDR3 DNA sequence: TGTGCCATCAGTGAGTCGATTCTGGGACAGGGAGGCTACACCTTC. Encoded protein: CAISESILGQGGYTF.